A single sample gave rise to the 6 T cell receptor beta chains below, sequenced in a study of blood T cell repertoires in COVID-19. Generated by immunoSEQ multiplex PCR, the TCRdb table keeps only in-frame clones and is missing some. Here the sample spans about 210,000 clones, about four fifths being singletons. The material sequenced was peripheral blood. These receptors were taken from a woman between 40 and 50 years old with active or convalescent COVID-19.

This chain connects TRBV4-2 to TRBJ2-7; 7 nucleotides agree with TRBD2. The CDR3 spans 15 residues. V was pared by 4 bases and J by 6 bases, with 12 bases of the junction left unmatched. CDR1 and CDR2 (germline): LGHNA, YNFKEQ. CDR3 residues: CASSPSGLVAPEQYF. The CDR3 DNA is TGTGCCAGCAGCCCCAGCGGACTAGTCGCGCCCGAGCAGTACTTC.

This chain uses TRBV7-2 with TRBJ1-1; D unresolved. The CDR3 sequence is 13 residues long. CDR1 is SGHTA, CDR2 FQGNSA, per germline. V shed 1 base and J shed 10 bases, with 13 bases lying between them. The CDR3 region has the DNA TGTGCCAGCAGCTTAGGATTCCTGCGCGGAGCTTTCTTT. Its translation: CASSLGFLRGAFF.

Only one count was recorded for this clone. DNA of the CDR3: TGTGCCAGCAGCGACCCCGGGACAGGGGGCTCTGGAAACACCATATATTTT. The encoded protein is CASSDPGTGGSGNTIYF. This chain joins TRBV9 and TRBJ1-3; 11 bases fit TRBD1. CDR3 length: 17 residues. V shed 3 bases, J shed 0 bases, and the junction held 5 bases outside the gene matches. The germline CDR1 and CDR2 sequences are SGDLS and YYNGEE. The whole variable domain, filled in from reference TRBV9 and TRBJ1-3, reads DSGVTQTPKHLITATGQRVTLRCSPRSGDLSVYWYQQSLDQGLQFLIQYYNGEERAKGNILERFSAQQFPDLHSELNLSSLELGDSALYFCASSDPGTGGSGNTIYFGEGSWLTVV.

This clone was recorded only once. The rearrangement joins TRBV9 to TRBJ2-7; the match to TRBD2 covers 7 bases. This CDR3 is built from 15 residues. Germline V gene sequence: CDR1 SGDLS, CDR2 YYNGEE. J was trimmed by 0 bases and V by 3 bases; bases with no gene match: 6. For the CDR3, the DNA is TGTGCCAGCAGCGACGGGACTACGAGCTCCTACGAGCAGTACTTC. Its protein product is CASSDGTTSSYEQYF. Filled out from reference TRBV9 and TRBJ2-7, the complete variable domain reads DSGVTQTPKHLITATGQRVTLRCSPRSGDLSVYWYQQSLDQGLQFLIQYYNGEERAKGNILERFSAQQFPDLHSELNLSSLELGDSALYFCASSDGTTSSYEQYFGPGTRLTVT.

V usage is TRBV5-4 and J usage is TRBJ1-1; 9 bases line up with TRBD1. Losses at the gene ends were 4 bases for V and 11 bases for J; bases not matched to a gene: 12. The length of the CDR3 is 14 residues. The V gene's germline CDR1 is SGHNT and CDR2 YYREEE (reference sequence). In nucleotides, the CDR3 is TGTGCCAGCAGCCCGACAGGGGGTAAGGGGATGGCTTTCTTT. Encoded protein: CASSPTGGKGMAFF.

The chain combines TRBV9 with TRBJ2-2, with 10 nucleotides matching TRBD2. Trimming at V came to 4 bases and at J to 0 bases, leaving 3 bases not matched to a gene. CDR1 and CDR2 from the germline V gene are SGDLS and YYNGEE. The CDR3 totals 16 residues. The CDR3 region is CASSYGLAANTGELFF. DNA for the CDR3: TGTGCCAGCAGCTACGGACTAGCGGCGAACACCGGGGAGCTGTTTTTT. Drawing the rest from reference TRBV9 and TRBJ2-2, the complete variable domain is DSGVTQTPKHLITATGQRVTLRCSPRSGDLSVYWYQQSLDQGLQFLIQYYNGEERAKGNILERFSAQQFPDLHSELNLSSLELGDSALYFCASSYGLAANTGELFFGEGSRLTVL.